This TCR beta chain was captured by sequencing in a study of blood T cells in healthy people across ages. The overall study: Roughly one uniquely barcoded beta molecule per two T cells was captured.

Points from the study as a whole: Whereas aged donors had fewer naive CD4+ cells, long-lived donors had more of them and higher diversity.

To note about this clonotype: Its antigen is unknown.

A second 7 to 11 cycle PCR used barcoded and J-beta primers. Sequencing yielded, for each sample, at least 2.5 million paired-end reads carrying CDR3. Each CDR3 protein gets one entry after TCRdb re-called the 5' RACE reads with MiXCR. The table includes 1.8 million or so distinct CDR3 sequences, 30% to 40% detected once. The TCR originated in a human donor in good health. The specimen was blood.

CDR3 sequence reads: CATPKTNSTDTQYF. CDR3 sequence (DNA): TGTGCCACCCCAAAAACCAATAGCACAGATACGCAGTATTTT. This chain links TRBV7-2 with TRBJ2-3; unclear D gene. Deletions cut 10 bases from V and 0 bases from J, with 14 bases between. The CDR3 runs to 14 residues. Germline assignment: CDR1 SGHTA and CDR2 FQGNSA.